Listed here are 14 T cell receptor beta chains from one sample, sequenced in a study of naive and memory T cell subsets. The beta constant-region primer was an equimolar mix of two oligonucleotides covering TRBC1 and TRBC2. TCRdb used MiXCR to reprocess the UMI-ligation and nested PCR reads, holding one entry per CDR3 protein. The sample yields some 150,000 distinct CDR3 sequences, 15% to 20% seen once. Sequencing used naive CD4+ T cells from blood. These receptors originate from a human donor in good health.

The V gene is TRBV12-3 or TRBV12-4, the J gene TRBJ2-2; 7 nucleotides align to TRBD2. The V gene end was trimmed by 7 bases and the J gene end by 2 bases; junction bases not matched to a gene: 7. This CDR3 is built from 15 residues. CDR3 region: CASNGGGSNTGELFF. For the CDR3, the DNA is TGTGCCAGCAATGGGGGGGGGAGTAACACCGGGGAGCTGTTTTTT.

The table lists this clonotype with many counts. This chain links TRBV29-1 with TRBJ1-1; 8 bases match TRBD1. From germline, CDR1 is SQVTM and CDR2 ANQGSEA. Trimming cost V 7 bases and J 1 base; bases outside gene matches: 5. CDR3 length: 13 residues. The CDR3 nucleotides read TGCAGCGGATTGGACAGGGCGAACACTGAAGCTTTCTTT. It translates to CSGLDRANTEAFF.

The chain links TRBV10-3 to TRBJ1-1; no clear D. Trimming took 7 bases from V and 3 from J, leaving 15 bases between them. The CDR3 contains 14 residues. Germline V CDR1 and CDR2: ENHRY, SYGVKD. The CDR3 bases are TGTGCCATCAATCGCGCACGGGGTGACACTGAAGCTTTCTTT. This translates into CAINRARGDTEAFF.

There are a few counts of this clonotype. V gene TRBV11-3 combines with J gene TRBJ2-2; TRBD2 agrees at 8 bases. CDR3 length: 17 amino acids. Germline CDR1 SGHNT, CDR2 YENEEA. After removal of 0 bases from V and 1 base from J, the junction contained 4 bases not matched to a gene. The CDR3 here is CASSLDKTSENTGELFF. CDR3 DNA sequence: TGTGCCAGCAGCTTAGATAAGACTAGCGAGAACACCGGGGAGCTGTTTTTT.

The chain joins TRBV12-3 or TRBV12-4 to TRBJ2-7; D is undetermined. Trimming shortened V by 4 bases and J by 3 bases, and 4 bases separated the two germline ends. The CDR3 has 11 amino acids. CDR3 in DNA: TGTGCCAGCAGTTGGAACTACGAGCAGTACTTC. It codes for CASSWNYEQYF.

The rearrangement joins TRBV10-1 to TRBJ2-5; D is tentatively TRBD1 or TRBD2 (6 bases each). The V gene lost 3 bases and the J gene lost 5 bases, with 16 bases spanning the gap. This CDR3 comprises 15 residues. Germline V gene data show CDR1 as WNHNN and CDR2 as SYGVQD (reference sequence). CDR3 loop: CASSDEGGGTETQYF. The CDR3 DNA follows: TGCGCCAGCAGTGATGAGGGGGGTGGTACGGAGACCCAGTACTTC.

The rearrangement links TRBV29-1 to TRBJ2-7; D is undetermined. Trimming removed 6 bases from V and 2 bases from J, with 8 bases in between. Germline CDR1 reads SQVTM; CDR2 reads ANQGSEA. The CDR3 is 11 residues long. The CDR3 DNA sequence: TGCAGCGTACAAGAGGCCTACGAGCAGTACTTC. Its protein is CSVQEAYEQYF.

This clonotype turned up a few times. This chain uses TRBV5-5 with TRBJ2-7; 11 bases match TRBD1. This CDR3 region has 16 residues. Looked up from germline, CDR1 is SGHKS and CDR2 is YYEKEE (reference sequence). V dropped 4 bases and J dropped 0; count of bases not matched to a gene: 6. The CDR3 sequence: CASSKAGTGGSYEQYF. The DNA for the CDR3 is TGTGCCAGCAGCAAAGCCGGGACAGGGGGCTCCTACGAGCAGTACTTC. The full variable domain, its missing parts supplied by reference TRBV5-5 and TRBJ2-7, is DAGVTQSPTHLIKTRGQQVTLRCSPISGHKSVSWYQQVLGQGPQFIFQYYEKEERGRGNFPDRFSARQFPNYSSELNVNALLLGDSALYLCASSKAGTGGSYEQYFGPGTRLTVT.

V is TRBV7-6 and J is TRBJ2-2; D is perhaps TRBD1 (5 bases). Germline V gene sequence: CDR1 SGHVS, CDR2 FNYEAQ. V was clipped by 2 bases and J by 0 bases, with 25 bases between them. The CDR3 has 21 amino acids. CDR3 sequence: CASSLPAPGSRTIPNTGELFF. The CDR3 DNA reads as TGTGCCAGCAGCTTACCTGCTCCAGGGTCGCGAACCATACCGAACACCGGGGAGCTGTTTTTT.

This clonotype was counted between two and nine times. The chain is built from TRBV12-3 or TRBV12-4 and TRBJ2-4; unclear D gene. CDR3 length: 14 amino acids. V was cut by 6 bases and J by 0 bases, with 9 bases left in between. CDR3 in amino acids: CASRASLAKNIQYF. The CDR3 DNA reads as TGTGCCAGCAGGGCAAGCCTAGCCAAAAACATTCAGTACTTC.

Only a few counts were recorded for this clonotype. The chain is built from TRBV5-1 and TRBJ2-5; D uncertain. The CDR3 sequence is 15 residues long. Looked up from germline, CDR1 is SGHRS and CDR2 is YFSETQ. V lost 0 bases to trimming and J lost 3 bases, with 12 bases between them. CDR3 DNA: TGCGCCAGCAGCTTGGCCGTTGTTTTGGAAGAGACCCAGTACTTC. Protein sequence: CASSLAVVLEETQYF.

This clonotype was counted a few times. The V gene is TRBV6-2 or TRBV6-3, the J gene TRBJ2-2, with a weak D call TRBD1 (6 bases). CDR3 length: 15 residues. The V end lost 6 bases, the J end lost 4 bases, and 15 bases lay between the germline ends. CDR1 is MNHEY and CDR2 is SVGEGT in the germline V gene. The CDR3 loop is CASRQQGMSTGELFF. In nucleotides, the CDR3 is TGTGCCAGCAGACAACAGGGAATGTCCACCGGGGAGCTGTTTTTT.

The table lists this clonotype with a few counts. The chain uses TRBV20-1 and TRBJ1-6; D may be TRBD1 (5 bases). CDR1 is DFQATT and CDR2 is SNEGSKA in the germline V gene (reference sequence). Trimming removed 5 bases from V and 7 bases from J, with 12 bases in between. This CDR3 has 13 residues. The CDR3 bases are TGCAGTGCTGTCAGGGACCGAAATTCACCCCTCCACTTT. This codes for CSAVRDRNSPLHF.

The rearrangement joins TRBV19 to TRBJ2-1; D remains ambiguous. V was pared by 1 base and J by 0 bases, with 7 bases between. Per germline, CDR1 LNHDA and CDR2 SQIVND (reference sequence). This CDR3 has 15 residues. The DNA of the CDR3 is TGTGCCAGTAGTATAGGTGCATCCTCCTACAATGAGCAGTTCTTC. Amino acids: CASSIGASSYNEQFF.